This TCR beta chain derives from a study of blood T cell repertoires in COVID-19. Study details: Acute and convalescent COVID-19 specimens originated in the United States, Italy and Spain. T cells, B-cell-depleted T cells, or PBMCs supplied cDNA or gDNA.

Sequenced by immunoSEQ multiplex PCR; TCRdb stores in-frame clones only, minus some. Among fewer than 150,000 clones listed, roughly four fifths were seen once. This CDR3 is built from 16 residues. The V segment lost 0 bases and the J segment 0 bases; nucleotides outside the gene matches: 4. CDR1 is SGHRS, CDR2 YFSETQ, per germline. The material sequenced was peripheral blood. The chain links TRBV5-1 to TRBJ1-1; 8 positions match TRBD1. The TCR comes from a woman of 80 years or more with acute or convalescent COVID-19. The CDR3 reads CASSLGTGHMNTEAFF. In nucleotides, the CDR3 is TGCGCCAGCAGCTTGGGGACAGGGCACATGAACACTGAAGCTTTCTTT.